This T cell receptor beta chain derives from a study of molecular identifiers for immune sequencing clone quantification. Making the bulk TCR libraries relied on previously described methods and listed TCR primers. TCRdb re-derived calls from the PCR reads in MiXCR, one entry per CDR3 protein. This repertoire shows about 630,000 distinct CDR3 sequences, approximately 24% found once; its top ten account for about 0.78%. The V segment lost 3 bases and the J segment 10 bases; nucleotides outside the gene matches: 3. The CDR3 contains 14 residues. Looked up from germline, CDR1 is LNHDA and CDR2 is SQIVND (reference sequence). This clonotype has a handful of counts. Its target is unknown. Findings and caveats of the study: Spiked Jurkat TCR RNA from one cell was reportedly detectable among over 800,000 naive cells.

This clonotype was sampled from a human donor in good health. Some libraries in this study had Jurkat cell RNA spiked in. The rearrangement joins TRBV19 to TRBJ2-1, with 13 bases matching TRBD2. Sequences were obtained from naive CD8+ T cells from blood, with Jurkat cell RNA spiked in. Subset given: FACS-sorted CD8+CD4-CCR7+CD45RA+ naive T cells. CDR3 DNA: TGTGCCAGTAGTATGGAGGGACTAGCGGGAGAGCAGTTCTTC. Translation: CASSMEGLAGEQFF.